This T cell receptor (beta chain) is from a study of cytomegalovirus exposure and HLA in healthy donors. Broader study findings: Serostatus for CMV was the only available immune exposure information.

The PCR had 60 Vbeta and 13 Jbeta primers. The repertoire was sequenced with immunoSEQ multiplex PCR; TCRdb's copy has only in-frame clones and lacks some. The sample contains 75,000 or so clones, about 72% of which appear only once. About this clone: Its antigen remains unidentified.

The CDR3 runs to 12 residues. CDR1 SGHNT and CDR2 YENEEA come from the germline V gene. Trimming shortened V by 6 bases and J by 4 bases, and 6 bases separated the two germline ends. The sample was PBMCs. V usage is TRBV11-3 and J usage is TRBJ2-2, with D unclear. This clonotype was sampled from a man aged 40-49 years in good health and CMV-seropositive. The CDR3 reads CASSLTTGELFF. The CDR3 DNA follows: TGTGCCAGCAGTCTAACCACCGGGGAGCTGTTTTTT.